This T cell receptor (beta chain) was observed in a study of immune heterogeneity within non-small cell lung tumors. Multiplex PCR amplified the TCR beta CDR3 region. Its first round ran for roughly 9 cycles with 32 V and 13 J primers. TCRdb recomputed calls from the multiplex PCR reads with MiXCR, one row per CDR3 protein. The sample consists of around 4,400 distinct CDR3 sequences, approximately 30% of them appearing once. In germline, CDR1 is SGHTA, CDR2 FQGNSA. CDR3 length: 15 residues. V shed 4 bases and J shed 2 bases, with 9 bases lying between them. Bulk tumor genomic DNA was the template, and each sample received around 650 ng. Multiple widely separated biopsies were taken from each primary tumor at surgery. These patients got curative surgery after being newly diagnosed with untreated non-small cell lung cancer. All donors had received a new diagnosis of non-small cell lung cancer and were undergoing surgery with curative intent.

This clonotype qualifies as medium-sized. No antigen is known for it. Broader study findings: Clonality of local T cells correlated moderately but significantly with local tumor mutational burden (R 0.3 to 0.4).

The sequence derives from a woman in her fifties or sixties with non-small cell lung cancer. Input material: lung tumor tissue. This chain joins TRBV7-2 and TRBJ2-6, with D possibly being TRBD1 (7 bases). The CDR3 nucleotides read TGTGCCAGCAGCTCAGGGGGGACTGGGGCCAACGTCCTGACTTTC. Amino acid sequence: CASSSGGTGANVLTF.